These T cell receptor beta chains were read from a single sample in a study of blood T cell repertoires in COVID-19. Assay: immunoSEQ multiplex PCR; the TCRdb copy retains only in-frame clones and omits some. The sample has roughly 360,000 clones, 87% seen once. Sequencing was done on a sample of PBMCs or T cells enriched from blood (not recorded which). The receptors shown here come from a man aged 25 to 45 who had recovered from COVID-19. Each CDR3 is given with its conserved first and last residue. Each record gives: CDR3 DNA, CDR3 protein, clone size, D gene, J gene, V gene. D genes are given only for firm matches. Only part of the rows carry a size: once, few, many, or a class if the clone is expanded.

CDR3nt: TGCGCCAGCCGTCCCCGGGGGGCTATTCAAGAGACCCAGTACTTC; CDR3aa: CASRPRGAIQETQYF; abundance: -; d_gene: -; j_gene: TRBJ2-5; v_gene: TRBV5-1
CDR3nt: TGTGCCAGCAGCTTAAATGGGAGGGGGGCTTTCTTT; CDR3aa: CASSLNGRGAFF; abundance: -; d_gene: -; j_gene: TRBJ1-1; v_gene: TRBV11-2
CDR3nt: TGTGCCAGCAAGAGAGGGGGGGGCCAGGATACGCAGTATTTT; CDR3aa: CASKRGGGQDTQYF; abundance: -; d_gene: -; j_gene: TRBJ2-3; v_gene: TRBV7-2
CDR3nt: TGTGCCAGCAGCCTAGGGACGGCTTTTAGCGGGGAGACCCAGTACTTC; CDR3aa: CASSLGTAFSGETQYF; abundance: -; d_gene: TRBD2; j_gene: TRBJ2-5; v_gene: TRBV3-1/TRBV3-2
CDR3nt: TGTGCCTGGAGTGAACAGGGGGCAGCCGAAGCTTTCTTT; CDR3aa: CAWSEQGAAEAFF; abundance: once; d_gene: TRBD1; j_gene: TRBJ1-1; v_gene: TRBV30
CDR3nt: TGTGCCAGCAGTCCCCCCTTCGGCGGTGGCTACACCTTC; CDR3aa: CASSPPFGGGYTF; abundance: once; d_gene: -; j_gene: TRBJ1-2; v_gene: TRBV6-2/TRBV6-3
CDR3nt: TGCGCCAGCAGCCAGTACACAGTCAATCAGCCCCAGCATTTT; CDR3aa: CASSQYTVNQPQHF; abundance: once; d_gene: -; j_gene: TRBJ1-5; v_gene: TRBV4-1
CDR3nt: TGCGCCAGCAGCCCTGGGGAGGGTATCGCTGAAGCTTTCTTT; CDR3aa: CASSPGEGIAEAFF; abundance: -; d_gene: -; j_gene: TRBJ1-1; v_gene: TRBV5-1
CDR3nt: TGTGCCAGCAGTGTAACTAGCGGGGGCCTAGATACGCAGTATTTT; CDR3aa: CASSVTSGGLDTQYF; abundance: -; d_gene: TRBD2; j_gene: TRBJ2-3; v_gene: TRBV6-4
CDR3nt: TGTGCCAGCAGCCAAGAAGGGGAAAGGGGCTACACCTTC; CDR3aa: CASSQEGERGYTF; abundance: few; d_gene: -; j_gene: TRBJ1-2; v_gene: TRBV3-1/TRBV3-2
CDR3nt: TGTGCCAGCAGCCCCCGGGCAGGGCCTGAAAAACTGTTTTTT; CDR3aa: CASSPRAGPEKLFF; abundance: once; d_gene: -; j_gene: TRBJ1-4; v_gene: TRBV11-2
CDR3nt: TGCAGCGCAAAGGGACAGGGGGCAGGACAGCCCCAGCATTTT; CDR3aa: CSAKGQGAGQPQHF; abundance: -; d_gene: TRBD1; j_gene: TRBJ1-5; v_gene: TRBV29-1
CDR3nt: TGCGCCAGCAGCCAAGAGAGTTACAGAGCAAATTCACCCCTCCACTTT; CDR3aa: CASSQESYRANSPLHF; abundance: -; d_gene: -; j_gene: TRBJ1-6; v_gene: TRBV4-3
CDR3nt: TGTGCCAGCAGCGTCTGGGGCGAAGCTAATGAAAAACTGTTTTTT; CDR3aa: CASSVWGEANEKLFF; abundance: once; d_gene: -; j_gene: TRBJ1-4; v_gene: TRBV9
CDR3nt: TGCGCCAGCAGCTTGACCAACGAGGGAAACATTCAGTACTTC; CDR3aa: CASSLTNEGNIQYF; abundance: -; d_gene: -; j_gene: TRBJ2-4; v_gene: TRBV5-1
CDR3nt: TGTGCCAGTAGTCCCAACACGAACACCGGGGAGCTGTTTTTT; CDR3aa: CASSPNTNTGELFF; abundance: once; d_gene: -; j_gene: TRBJ2-2; v_gene: TRBV19
CDR3nt: TGCGCCAGCAGCCAAGGGGGCGGGGAAGAGGTACTAGAAAAACTGTTTTTT; CDR3aa: CASSQGGGEEVLEKLFF; abundance: -; d_gene: -; j_gene: TRBJ1-4; v_gene: TRBV4-1
CDR3nt: TGTGCCAGCCAACAGGGTCCAGCGAACACCGGGGAGCTGTTTTTT; CDR3aa: CASQQGPANTGELFF; abundance: once; d_gene: -; j_gene: TRBJ2-2; v_gene: TRBV2
CDR3nt: TGTGCCACCAGGGGCAGGGGTATTGGGAATGAAAAACTGTTTTTT; CDR3aa: CATRGRGIGNEKLFF; abundance: -; d_gene: -; j_gene: TRBJ1-4; v_gene: TRBV15